Following are 19 T cell receptor beta chains from one sample sequenced in a study of Graves' ophthalmopathy and Graves' hyperthyroidism. Amplified material comprised TCR beta CDR3 regions derived from RNA transcripts. HTBI primers were used in a first-round RT-PCR, which preceded a second-round multiplex PCR. TCRdb re-analysed the multiplex PCR reads in MiXCR, keeping a single row per CDR3 protein. This table holds about 590,000 distinct CDR3 sequences, 35% to 45% found once. The sequenced sample consisted of peripheral blood or thyroid tissue (not recorded which). The source of these receptors is an adult man with Graves' hyperthyroidism.

This clonotype was observed at least ten times. This chain links TRBV20-1 with TRBJ1-5, with 7 bases identical to TRBD1. The ends lost 4 bases at V and 4 bases at J; junction bases unmatched: 7. The CDR3 runs 14 residues. Looked up from germline, CDR1 is DFQATT and CDR2 is SNEGSKA (reference sequence). CDR3 in DNA: TGCAGTGCTAAAGAGGGACAGTATAATCAGCCCCAGCATTTT. It is translated as CSAKEGQYNQPQHF.

As to this clonotype: A single base separates this from a much larger clone, so it may be a read error. The chain joins TRBV12-3 or TRBV12-4 to TRBJ1-5; D ambiguous. V lost 8 bases and J 3 bases, leaving 14 bases between the germline ends. The CDR3 covers 14 residues. CDR3 protein: CASCYPTNNQPQHF. CDR3 nucleotides: TGTGCCAGCTGTTACCCCACGAACAATCAGCCCCAGCATTTT.

In regard to this clonotype: This may come from a read error, since a much larger clone is one base off. J is TRBJ1-4 and V is TRBV7-2, with D maybe TRBD1 (6 bases). V was shortened by 0 bases and J by 0 bases, with 14 bases between the two germline ends. The CDR3 spans 18 residues. Germline V gene lookup returns CDR1 SGHTA and CDR2 FQGNSA. The CDR3: CASSLALPRGTTNEKLFF. As DNA, the CDR3 is TGTGCCAGCAGCTTAGCGCTACCCAGGGGTACAACTAATGAAAAACTGTTTTTT.

This chain connects TRBV7-2 to TRBJ2-5; 7 bases map to TRBD1. The J call could be wrong; TRBJ2-1 is a better fit for the DNA end. The CDR3 spans 13 residues. Germline V lookup: CDR1 SGHTA, CDR2 FQGNSA. The CDR3 protein is CASRTTGSNEQFF. The CDR3 DNA is TGTGCCAGCAGGACGACAGGGTCAAATGAGCAGTTCTTC.

This clonotype appeared many times. V gene TRBV7-2 combines with J gene TRBJ2-6; D not certain. Deletions cut 5 bases from V and 0 bases from J, with 11 bases between. Germline lookup yields CDR1 SGHTA and CDR2 FQGNSA. The CDR3 covers 16 residues. CDR3 loop: CASSPSVSSGANVLTF. The CDR3 DNA reads TGTGCCAGCAGCCCCTCGGTATCCTCTGGGGCCAACGTCCTGACTTTC.

This clonotype was picked up many times. Mismatch with germline at one junction end may stem from a read error. The chain links TRBV20-1 to TRBJ1-1, with a weak D call TRBD1 (6 bases). Germline lookup yields CDR1 DFQATT and CDR2 SNEGSKA (reference sequence). The CDR3 totals 14 residues. The CDR3 protein is CSARETGLKTEAFF. The CDR3 DNA follows: TGCAGTGCTAGGGAGACAGGATTGAAGACTGAAGCTTTCTTT.

The V and J genes are TRBV28 and TRBJ1-2; TRBD1 aligns across 10 bases. Germline trimming cut 4 bases from V and 3 bases from J; bases unmatched to any gene: 11. Germline loops: CDR1 MDHEN, CDR2 SYDVKM. CDR3 length: 17 amino acids. For the CDR3, the DNA is TGTGCCAGCAGTTCCTCTGGACAGGGGGAGTCTTACTATGGCTACACCTTC. This codes for CASSSSGQGESYYGYTF.

A few counts support this clonotype. A much larger clone differs by one base, so this may be a read error. This sequence joins TRBV15 and TRBJ2-7; TRBD1 matches at 9 bases. This CDR3 region has 17 residues. CDR1 is LNHNV, CDR2 YYDKDF, per germline (reference sequence). V lost 0 bases and J lost 0; bases outside the gene matches: 6. The CDR3 bases are TGTGCCACCAGCAGAGACGCGGGGACAGGGAGCTCCTACGAGCAGTACTTC. Protein sequence: CATSRDAGTGSSYEQYF.

This chain connects TRBV7-9 to TRBJ2-5; the match to TRBD2 covers 13 bases. The CDR3 is made up of 16 amino acids. Germline lookup yields CDR1 SEHNR and CDR2 FQNEAQ (reference sequence). The J segment lost 5 bases and the V segment lost 4 bases, leaving 7 bases of the junction unmatched. CDR3 nucleotides: TGTGCCAGCAGCTGGACTAGCGGGAGCCACAATGAGACCCAGTACTTC. Translated, it gives CASSWTSGSHNETQYF. The entire variable domain, with the rest obtained from reference TRBV7-9 and TRBJ2-5, is as follows: DTGVSQNPRHKITKRGQNVTFRCDPISEHNRLYWYRQTLGQGPEFLTYFQNEAQLEKSRLLSDRFSAERPKGSFSTLEIQRTEQGDSAMYLCASSWTSGSHNETQYFGPGTRLLVL.

In its sample, this clonotype was seen many times. The chain employs TRBV19 and TRBJ1-1, with D unclear. V was clipped by 3 bases and J by 5 bases, with 13 bases between them. The CDR3 sequence is 14 residues long. Germline V lookup: CDR1 LNHDA, CDR2 SQIVND (reference sequence). This CDR3 reads CASSIGITRTEAFF. As DNA, the CDR3 is TGTGCCAGTAGTATCGGGATAACGAGGACTGAAGCTTTCTTT. The full variable domain, in which reference TRBV19 and TRBJ1-1 provide the parts outside the CDR3, is DGGITQSPKYLFRKEGQNVTLSCEQNLNHDAMYWYRQDPGQGLRLIYYSQIVNDFQKGDIAEGYSVSREKKESFPLTVTSAQKNPTAFYLCASSIGITRTEAFFGQGTRLTVV.

This clonotype occurred many times. This chain connects TRBV19 to TRBJ2-7; 10 bases match TRBD1. With 3 bases clipped from V and 2 bases from J, the junction kept 1 base outside the gene matches. The CDR3 loop spans 14 amino acids. Germline V CDR1 and CDR2: LNHDA, SQIVND (reference sequence). The CDR3, as DNA: TGTGCCAGTAGTATCGGACAGGGGGCCTACGAGCAGTACTTC. It encodes CASSIGQGAYEQYF.

This clonotype has a count of ten or more. The CDR3 spells CASSGPQGTYEQYF. In DNA, the CDR3 is TGTGCCAGCAGCGGCCCACAGGGGACCTACGAGCAGTACTTC. The rearrangement links TRBV9 to TRBJ2-7; 7 nucleotides line up with TRBD1. V lost 3 bases and J lost 2; bases outside the gene matches: 5. Germline V gene sequence: CDR1 SGDLS, CDR2 YYNGEE. This CDR3 comprises 14 residues.

This clonotype came up many times. V and J are TRBV9 and TRBJ1-2, with D tentatively TRBD1 (5 bases). Germline values: CDR1 SGDLS, CDR2 YYNGEE. The CDR3 has 13 residues. Trimming left V 4 bases short and J 13 bases short, with 20 bases between. The CDR3 nucleotides are TGTGCCAGCAGCCCAGTCGGGGGTTTACTCTTCACCTTC. Encoded protein: CASSPVGGLLFTF.

CDR3 protein: CAIAGELFF. Here the CDR3 DNA reads TGTGCCATCGCCGGGGAGCTGTTTTTT. This rearrangement joins TRBV10-3 to TRBJ2-2; D uncertain. Germline V gives CDR1 ENHRY, CDR2 SYGVKD. Deletions cut 8 bases from V and 6 bases from J, with 1 base between. The CDR3 extends over 9 amino acids.

This clonotype was counted at least ten times. The J gene is TRBJ2-7, the V gene TRBV29-1; either TRBD1 or TRBD2 may fit D (5 bases each). Per the germline V gene, CDR1 is SQVTM and CDR2 is ANQGSEA. Trimming took off 3 bases at V and 1 base at J, with 10 bases between the two ends. CDR3 length: 13 residues. CDR3 loop: CSVDRDGSYEQYF. CDR3 nucleotides: TGCAGCGTTGACCGGGACGGATCCTACGAGCAGTACTTC.

For this clonotype: This CDR3 is missing its conserved last phenylalanine or tryptophan, likely due to a read error. The V and J genes are TRBV2 and TRBJ2-2; 8 nucleotides agree with TRBD1. V lost 7 bases and J lost 5; bases outside the gene matches: 9. This CDR3 is built from 15 residues. Germline CDR1 and CDR2: SNHLY and FYNNEI. The CDR3 nucleotides read TGTGCCAGCAAACTAAGGACAGGGAAAACCGGGGAGCTGTTTCTT. Protein: CASKLRTGKTGELFL.

This chain joins TRBV20-1 and TRBJ2-7, with 9 bases that match TRBD1. In germline, CDR1 is DFQATT, CDR2 SNEGSKA (reference sequence). V gave up 6 bases and J gave up 6 bases; unmatched junction bases: 12. CDR3 length: 14 residues. The CDR3 DNA follows: TGCAGTGCCATGTCCGGGACAGGGTTGGGCGAGCAGTACTTC. Its protein is CSAMSGTGLGEQYF.

This clonotype appeared many times. The chain couples TRBV2 to TRBJ1-2; the D is unclear. V was shortened by 3 bases and J by 0 bases, with 8 bases between the two germline ends. Germline CDR1 and CDR2: SNHLY and FYNNEI. The CDR3 covers 14 residues. The CDR3 bases are TGTGCCAGCAGTGACAGAGAATCTAACTATGGCTACACCTTC. It encodes CASSDRESNYGYTF.

This clonotype was recorded at least ten times. The chain has TRBV20-1 and TRBJ1-2; a possible D gene is TRBD1 (5 bases). Germline V CDR1 and CDR2: DFQATT, SNEGSKA (reference sequence). CDR3 length: 12 residues. V gave up 5 bases and J gave up 0 bases, with 7 bases separating them. In DNA, the CDR3 is TGCAGTGCTTCGACAGCTAACTATGGCTACACCTTC. Protein product: CSASTANYGYTF.